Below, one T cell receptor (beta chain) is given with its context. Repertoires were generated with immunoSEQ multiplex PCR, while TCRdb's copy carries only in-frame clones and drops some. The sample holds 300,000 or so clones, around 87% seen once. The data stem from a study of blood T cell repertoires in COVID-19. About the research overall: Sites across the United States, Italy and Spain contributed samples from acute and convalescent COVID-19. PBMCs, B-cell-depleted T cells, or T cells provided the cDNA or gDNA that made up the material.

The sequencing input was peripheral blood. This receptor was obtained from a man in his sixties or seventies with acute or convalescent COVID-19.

The CDR3 region has the DNA TGTGCCAGCAGCTTGATAGAATCGTATGGCTACACCTTC. Translated, it gives CASSLIESYGYTF. The rearrangement uses TRBV5-4 and TRBJ1-2; D call uncertain. V shed 1 base and J shed 5 bases, with 9 bases lying between them. This CDR3 region has 13 residues. From germline, CDR1 is SGHNT and CDR2 YYREEE (reference sequence).